The clone carrying this TCR beta chain was recorded many times. Its target is unknown. The read is 3 residues too short to cover the CDR3 end, so that end is filled in from the germline J gene. Germline V gives CDR1 SGHAT, CDR2 FQNNGV. CDR3 length: 15 residues. Trimming cost V 3 bases and J 7 bases; bases outside gene matches: 5. This sample stems from a study of T cell clonality in common variable immunodeficiency. The protocol was immunoSEQ multiplex PCR, while the TCRdb copy is restricted to in-frame clones and leaves out a portion. The data show approximately 57,000 clones, with none appearing a single time. General study points: Compared with healthy controls, CVID subjects showed increased TCRbeta clonality, mostly in about a third.

The receptor was isolated from a person between 18 and 75 years old in good health. The chain carries TRBV11-2 and TRBJ2-1; TRBD2 matches 11 bases. The sample was peripheral blood mononuclear cells. The sequenced part of the CDR3 DNA is TGTGCCAGCAGCTTTAGCGGGGGGGCTTCGAATGAG. It codes for CASSFSGGASNE. The whole CDR3 is CASSFSGGASNEQFF.